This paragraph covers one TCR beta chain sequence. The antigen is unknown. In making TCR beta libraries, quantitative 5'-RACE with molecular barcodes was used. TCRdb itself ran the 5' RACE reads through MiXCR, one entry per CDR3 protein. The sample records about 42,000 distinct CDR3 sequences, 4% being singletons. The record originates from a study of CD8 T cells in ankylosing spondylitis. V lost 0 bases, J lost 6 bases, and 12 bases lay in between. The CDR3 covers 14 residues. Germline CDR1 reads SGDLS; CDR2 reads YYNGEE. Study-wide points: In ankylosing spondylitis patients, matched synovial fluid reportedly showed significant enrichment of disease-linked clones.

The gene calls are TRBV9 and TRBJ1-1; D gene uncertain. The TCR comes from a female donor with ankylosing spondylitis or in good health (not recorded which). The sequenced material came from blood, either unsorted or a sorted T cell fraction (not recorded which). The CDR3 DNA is TGTGCCAGCAGCGTAGACCTCCCCCCCTCTGAAGCTTTCTTT. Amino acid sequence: CASSVDLPPSEAFF.